Below are 7 T cell receptor beta chains sequenced from a single sample in a study of shared clonotypes between healthy human individuals. Generated by immunoSEQ multiplex PCR, the TCRdb table keeps only in-frame clones and is missing some. The sample records a few hundred thousand clones, more than 95% being singletons. The sample taken for sequencing was naive CD4+ T cells sorted from blood. Subset: CD45RA+ positively selected. These receptor sequences come from a woman aged 25 to 39 in good health.

CDR3 DNA: TGTGCCAGCAGCCTGAGGGGAATTCAGCCCCAGCATTTT. It encodes CASSLRGIQPQHF. The chain carries TRBV5-8 and TRBJ1-5, with D possibly matching TRBD1 (5 bases). Germline V gene data show CDR1 as SGHTS and CDR2 as YDEGEE. V gave up 4 bases and J gave up 6 bases, with 11 bases separating them. The CDR3 is made up of 13 amino acids.

The V gene is TRBV18, the J gene TRBJ2-3; 8 nucleotides line up with TRBD2. Germline V gene data show CDR1 as KGHSH and CDR2 as LQKENI. This CDR3 is built from 15 residues. With V trimmed by 3 bases and J by 6 bases, 8 bases remained unmatched. DNA for the CDR3: TGTGCCAGCTCACCCGGACTAGCCCGCAGGGATACGCAGTATTTT. Translating it yields CASSPGLARRDTQYF.

V gene TRBV19 combines with J gene TRBJ2-4; D is possibly TRBD1 or TRBD2 (5 bases each). Germline loops: CDR1 LNHDA, CDR2 SQIVND (reference sequence). The germline V and J ends were trimmed by 7 bases and 12 bases, with 22 bases remaining between them. The CDR3 is made up of 14 amino acids. CDR3 residues: CASISLRSPGTQYF. The DNA for the CDR3 is TGTGCCAGTATCTCTCTCAGGTCCCCTGGGACTCAGTACTTC.

The chain couples TRBV30 to TRBJ2-5; maybe TRBD1 (6 bases). The J call could be wrong; TRBJ2-7 is a better fit for the DNA end. CDR1 GTSNPN and CDR2 SVGIG come from the germline V gene (reference sequence). This CDR3 contains 15 residues. CDR3 DNA sequence: TGTGCCTGGAATTCCAGGGGCAGCTTTTACTACGAGCAGTACTTC. Its translation is CAWNSRGSFYYEQYF.

V and J are TRBV27 and TRBJ2-7; TRBD2 aligns across 10 bases. Trimming cost V 4 bases and J 4 bases; bases outside gene matches: 7. This CDR3 region has 15 residues. Germline V gene data show CDR1 as MNHEY and CDR2 as SMNVEV (reference sequence). The CDR3 loop is CASSSPSGSYYEQYF. The CDR3 DNA follows: TGTGCCAGCAGTTCACCTAGCGGGAGTTATTACGAGCAGTACTTC.

V is TRBV5-1 and J is TRBJ2-1; the match to TRBD2 covers 7 bases. The germline gives CDR1 SGHRS, CDR2 YFSETQ. The V gene end was trimmed by 1 base and the J gene end by 0 bases; junction bases not matched to a gene: 16. CDR3 size: 20 residues. The CDR3 loop is CASSLPSRPGLPDSYNEQFF. DNA of the CDR3: TGCGCCAGCAGCTTGCCATCGCGACCGGGACTACCAGACTCCTACAATGAGCAGTTCTTC.

The CDR3 here is CASNEGGGETQYF. The CDR3 DNA reads TGTGCCAGCAATGAGGGGGGCGGAGAGACCCAGTACTTC. V usage is TRBV6-1 and J usage is TRBJ2-5, with D possibly called TRBD1 or TRBD2 (6 bases each). The V and J ends lost 7 bases and 4 bases respectively, with 13 bases between them. In germline, CDR1 is MNHNS, CDR2 SASEGT. This CDR3 is built from 13 residues.